Sequencing of this T cell receptor beta chain was carried out in a study of graft-versus-host responses after intestinal transplantation. Study-level findings and limits: In patients with graft-donor T cell macrochimerism, allograft graft-versus-host to host-versus-graft clonal ratios were high.

V gave up 1 base and J gave up 2 bases, with 9 bases separating them. The V gene's germline CDR1 is SGHAT and CDR2 FQNNGV. The CDR3 consists of 15 residues. The data were produced by immunoSEQ multiplex PCR, yet TCRdb's version contains in-frame clones alone and is incomplete. The table records more than 25,000 clones, approximately 95% of them present only once. Of note for this clone: Its antigen is unknown.

This receptor was taken from a human patient who received an intestinal transplant, so some T cells may come from the graft donor. The V gene is TRBV11-2, the J gene TRBJ2-1; D is possibly TRBD1 (6 bases). Sequenced here: PBMCs, sampled 18 days after transplant. The CDR3 spells CASSLGTGPYNEQFF. The CDR3 DNA reads TGTGCCAGCAGCTTAGGAACAGGGCCCTACAATGAGCAGTTCTTC.